Below, 29 T cell receptor beta chains from the same sample are listed, as sequenced in a study of T cell responses to AZD1222 COVID-19 vaccine. Generated by immunoSEQ multiplex PCR, the TCRdb table keeps only in-frame clones and is missing some. The sample yields some 120,000 clones, 70% to 90% seen once. The sample here was peripheral blood, taken on day 0 of MenACWY control vaccination. The origin of the receptors is an adult in good health.

The rearrangement uses TRBV19 and TRBJ1-2, with D maybe TRBD1 (6 bases). CDR1 and CDR2 from the germline V gene are LNHDA and SQIVND (reference sequence). The CDR3 has 14 amino acids. V was clipped by 5 bases and J by 8 bases, with 18 bases between them. The chain's CDR3 is CASSFPGTPGGYTF. DNA of the CDR3: TGTGCCAGTAGTTTCCCCGGGACACCGGGAGGCTACACCTTC.

This chain links TRBV3-1 (or the pseudogene TRBV3-2) with TRBJ2-1; D is unclear. Between the trimmed V and J ends, which lost 2 bases and 6 bases, there was a span of 11 bases. Germline lookup yields CDR1 LGHDT and CDR2 YNNKEL (reference sequence). This CDR3 is 14 amino acids long. CDR3 coding DNA: TGTGCCAGCAGCCAAAGGTCCCCAGGCAATGAGCAGTTCTTC. It translates to CASSQRSPGNEQFF.

The chain has TRBV15 and TRBJ1-4, with 8 bases matching TRBD1. CDR3 length equals 15 residues. Trimming took 3 bases from V and 5 from J; bases not matched to a gene: 5. CDR1 and CDR2 (germline): LNHNV, YYDKDF (reference sequence). The CDR3 DNA follows: TGTGCCACCAGCAGGAACAGGGGGACGAATGAAAAACTGTTTTTT. It is translated as CATSRNRGTNEKLFF.

This chain connects TRBV10-3 to TRBJ1-2, with D perhaps matching TRBD1 (5 bases). CDR1 is ENHRY and CDR2 is SYGVKD in the germline V gene. The germline V and J ends were trimmed by 0 bases and 4 bases, with 21 bases remaining between them. The CDR3 runs 18 residues. The CDR3 DNA is TGTGCCATCAGTGAGTCGATTACAGGTTTTACGGGATCCTATGGCTACACCTTC. It encodes CAISESITGFTGSYGYTF.

J is TRBJ2-7 and V is TRBV7-8, with a weak D call TRBD1 (6 bases). The CDR3 sequence is 15 residues long. The germline V and J ends were trimmed by 5 bases and 4 bases, with 18 bases remaining between them. Germline CDR1 and CDR2: SGHVS and FQNEAQ. In DNA form, the CDR3 reads TGTGCCAGCAGCGCCCGAGCAGGGGCGTCATACGAGCAGTACTTC. Protein: CASSARAGASYEQYF.

The V call is TRBV7-6, the J call TRBJ2-3, with TRBD2 matching 10 bases. The V segment lost 2 bases and the J segment 2 bases; nucleotides outside the gene matches: 4. Looked up from germline, CDR1 is SGHVS and CDR2 is FNYEAQ. The CDR3 runs to 16 residues. The CDR3 loop reads CASSLLAGGPTDTQYF. The CDR3 DNA is TGTGCCAGCAGCTTATTAGCGGGGGGCCCCACAGATACGCAGTATTTT.

This chain uses TRBV24-1 with TRBJ2-5; the D gene could be TRBD1 or TRBD2 (5 bases each). V was pared by 3 bases and J by 4 bases, with 14 bases between. Germline V gene data show CDR1 as KGHDR and CDR2 as SFDVKD. This CDR3 region has 15 residues. This chain's CDR3 is CATSDNTGRTETQYF. The CDR3 DNA sequence: TGTGCCACCAGTGATAATACGGGACGGACAGAGACCCAGTACTTC.

The chain combines TRBV15 with TRBJ1-5, with D perhaps TRBD1 (6 bases). The CDR3 sequence is 16 residues long. The V end was cut by 3 bases, the J end by 7 bases, with 19 bases between. Germline V gene lookup returns CDR1 LNHNV and CDR2 YYDKDF (reference sequence). The CDR3 DNA sequence: TGTGCCACCAGCAGGGGGGATGTGGGGGCGGGGCAGCCCCAGCATTTT. Encoded protein: CATSRGDVGAGQPQHF.

The CDR3 reads CASSFGTGGNTEAFF. The CDR3 coding sequence is TGTGCCAGCAGTTTCGGGACAGGAGGGAACACTGAAGCTTTCTTT. The rearrangement joins TRBV27 to TRBJ1-1; 8 bases are a match to TRBD1. Germline V gene data show CDR1 as MNHEY and CDR2 as SMNVEV (reference sequence). V was pared by 3 bases and J by 1 base, with 4 bases of the junction left unmatched. This CDR3 has 15 amino acids.

V is TRBV6-5 and J is TRBJ1-3, with 7 bases matching TRBD1. Germline CDR1 is MNHEY and CDR2 is SVGAGI. Trimming took 7 bases from V and 4 from J; bases not matched to a gene: 7. The CDR3 runs 14 residues. The CDR3 reads CASKGETGGNTIYF. The DNA of the CDR3 is TGTGCCAGCAAAGGAGAGACAGGGGGAAACACCATATATTTT.

CDR3 amino acids: CASTPVWGGYEQYF. The CDR3 DNA is TGTGCCAGTACCCCCGTGTGGGGGGGCTACGAGCAGTACTTC. This sequence joins TRBV19 and TRBJ2-7; 7 bases fit TRBD2. Trimming removed 7 bases from V and 3 bases from J; junction bases left unmatched: 9. The CDR3 spans 14 residues. Germline CDR1 and CDR2: LNHDA and SQIVND (reference sequence).

V gene TRBV28 combines with J gene TRBJ2-7; D possibly corresponds to TRBD1 (5 bases). Trimming removed 6 bases at V and 3 bases at J, with 12 bases between. Looked up from germline, CDR1 is MDHEN and CDR2 is SYDVKM. This CDR3 contains 13 residues. CDR3 amino acids: CASSRGDSYEQYF. For the CDR3, the DNA is TGTGCCAGCAGCCGTGGAGACAGCTACGAGCAGTACTTC.

The rearrangement links TRBV4-2 to TRBJ2-2; a weak D match, TRBD2 (5 bases). Germline CDR1 is LGHNA and CDR2 is YNFKEQ. V was cut by 2 bases and J by 5 bases, with 18 bases left in between. The CDR3 is 17 amino acids. The CDR3 DNA sequence: TGTGCCAGCAGCCAACGTCGGGCGGGCAGCGGAACCGGGGAGCTGTTTTTT. Encoded protein: CASSQRRAGSGTGELFF.

The chain recombines TRBV6-6 with TRBJ1-4; 7 bases are a match to TRBD1. Unmatched junction bases numbered 14, after V lost 5 bases and J lost 5 bases. The CDR3 consists of 17 residues. Germline loops: CDR1 MNHNY, CDR2 SVGAGI (reference sequence). CDR3 nucleotides: TGTGCCAGCAGTCGAACCCGCTCGAGGGGGCTGAATGAAAAACTGTTTTTT. Translating gives CASSRTRSRGLNEKLFF.

The chain carries TRBV18 and TRBJ1-4; no clear D. Germline values: CDR1 KGHSH, CDR2 LQKENI. Trimming cost V 5 bases and J 0 bases, with 7 bases left between them. The CDR3 has 14 amino acids. The CDR3 loop reads CASSYTATNEKLFF. The CDR3 DNA is TGTGCCAGCTCATATACTGCAACTAATGAAAAACTGTTTTTT.

V is TRBV4-3 and J is TRBJ1-2; no firm D call. V lost 0 bases, J lost 3 bases, and 11 bases lay in between. Germline CDR1 reads LGHNA; CDR2 reads YSLEER. The CDR3 has 15 amino acids. The CDR3 DNA follows: TGCGCCAGCAGCCAAGAAGAGGGTGTCGACTATGGCTACACCTTC. Translating gives CASSQEEGVDYGYTF.

This sequence joins TRBV7-9 and TRBJ2-3; D may be TRBD1 (6 bases). V shed 0 bases and J shed 6 bases, with 10 bases lying between them. CDR3 length: 14 residues. Germline V CDR1 and CDR2: SEHNR, FQNEAQ (reference sequence). Written as DNA, the CDR3 is TGTGCCAGCAGCTTAGCGGGGGCAAGCGATACGCAGTATTTT. Encoded protein: CASSLAGASDTQYF.

The J gene is TRBJ1-5, the V gene TRBV7-9; D is perhaps TRBD1 (6 bases). The CDR3 runs to 14 residues. Trimming removed 5 bases from V and 0 bases from J, with 8 bases in between. Germline V gene data show CDR1 as SEHNR and CDR2 as FQNEAQ (reference sequence). CDR3 sequence reads: CASSLDSSNQPQHF. CDR3 DNA sequence: TGTGCCAGCAGCCTGGACAGTAGCAATCAGCCCCAGCATTTT.

This chain links TRBV4-1 with TRBJ1-2; 9 nucleotides match TRBD1. V trimming: 1 base; J trimming: 4 bases; junction bases outside the gene matches: 10. The CDR3 covers 17 residues. CDR1 and CDR2 (germline): MGHRA, YSYEKL. CDR3 region: CASSQASGQGHLYGYTF. The CDR3 DNA sequence: TGCGCCAGCAGCCAAGCCTCGGGACAGGGCCACCTCTATGGCTACACCTTC.

V and J are TRBV9 and TRBJ1-1; D is perhaps TRBD1 (6 bases). The CDR3 extends over 15 amino acids. Between the trimmed V and J ends, which lost 4 bases and 6 bases, there was a span of 19 bases. The germline gives CDR1 SGDLS, CDR2 YYNGEE. The CDR3 reads CASSPLPDSIAEAFF. The CDR3, as DNA: TGTGCCAGCAGCCCTCTACCGGACAGCATTGCTGAAGCTTTCTTT.

The rearrangement links TRBV29-1 to TRBJ2-3, with D hard to call. Germline V gene data show CDR1 as SQVTM and CDR2 as ANQGSEA. The CDR3 sequence is 12 residues long. The V end lost 3 bases, the J end lost 3 bases, and 7 bases lay between the germline ends. The CDR3 region is CSVESVTDTQYF. CDR3 DNA sequence: TGCAGCGTTGAGTCGGTTACAGATACGCAGTATTTT.

The chain combines TRBV18 with TRBJ2-3; TRBD2 might be the D (6 bases). With 4 bases removed from V and 2 bases from J, the gap between germline ends came to 13 bases. Looked up from germline, CDR1 is KGHSH and CDR2 is LQKENI. The CDR3 is made up of 15 amino acids. The CDR3 DNA reads as TGTGCCAGCTCACGAGGAGGGTCCCTCACAGATACGCAGTATTTT. Amino acids: CASSRGGSLTDTQYF.

The rearrangement links TRBV5-1 to TRBJ1-6, with 10 bases aligning to TRBD1. Losses at the gene ends were 5 bases for V and 8 bases for J; bases not matched to a gene: 7. Germline values: CDR1 SGHRS, CDR2 YFSETQ. The CDR3 contains 15 residues. As DNA, the CDR3 is TGCGCCAGCAGATCGACAGGGGGCGCCGATTCACCCCTCCACTTT. Translating gives CASRSTGGADSPLHF.

The chain joins TRBV7-2 to TRBJ2-1; no firm D call. Trimming removed 3 bases from V and 8 bases from J, with 11 bases in between. There are 13 residues in the CDR3. The germline CDR1 and CDR2 sequences are SGHTA and FQGNSA. The CDR3 DNA follows: TGTGCCAGCAGCTTTCGATCTGGCTATGAGCAGTTCTTC. The encoded protein is CASSFRSGYEQFF. Full variable domain (missing parts from reference TRBV7-2 and TRBJ2-1): GAGVSQSPSNKVTEKGKDVELRCDPISGHTALYWYRQSLGQGLEFLIYFQGNSAPDKSGLPSDRFSAERTGGSVSTLTIQRTQQEDSAVYLCASSFRSGYEQFFGPGTRLTVL.

The chain joins TRBV29-1 to TRBJ2-3, with 9 bases identical to TRBD1. The CDR3 is made up of 14 amino acids. The junction had 12 bases not matched to a gene; V was cut back by 8 bases and J by 6 bases. Germline V CDR1 and CDR2: SQVTM, ANQGSEA. CDR3 region: CSCTGGGAGDTQYF. CDR3 coding DNA: TGCAGCTGTACAGGGGGCGGAGCAGGGGATACGCAGTATTTT.

The gene calls are TRBV2 and TRBJ1-2; 9 nucleotides match TRBD1. Losses at the gene ends were 7 bases for V and 4 bases for J; bases not matched to a gene: 4. The CDR3 loop spans 13 amino acids. Germline CDR1 and CDR2: SNHLY and FYNNEI. CDR3 region: CASTGTGIYGYTF. The CDR3 nucleotides read TGTGCCAGCACTGGGACAGGGATCTATGGCTACACCTTC.

The rearrangement links TRBV7-2 to TRBJ2-1, with 9 bases fitting TRBD2. Germline CDR1 reads SGHTA; CDR2 reads FQGNSA. The CDR3 is 15 amino acids. V dropped 8 bases and J dropped 4; count of bases not matched to a gene: 9. The CDR3 sequence is CASVTGLASYNEQFF. DNA for the CDR3: TGTGCCAGCGTCACGGGACTAGCAAGTTACAATGAGCAGTTCTTC.

V usage is TRBV4-3 and J usage is TRBJ2-7; 10 nucleotides line up with TRBD1. Germline V lookup: CDR1 LGHNA, CDR2 YSLEER. The CDR3 length is 17 residues. Trimming took 0 bases from V and 4 from J; bases not matched to a gene: 9. The CDR3 bases are TGCGCCAGCAGCCAAGACACCGGGACAGGGGTCGCTTACGAGCAGTACTTC. Residues: CASSQDTGTGVAYEQYF.

The gene calls are TRBV19 and TRBJ1-5; D not resolved. Trimming left V 3 bases short and J 8 bases short, with 11 bases between. Per germline, CDR1 LNHDA and CDR2 SQIVND (reference sequence). The CDR3 spans 13 residues. The CDR3 region is CASSIDDEKPQHF. The CDR3 region has the DNA TGTGCCAGTAGTATCGATGACGAAAAGCCCCAGCATTTT.